The clone carrying this T cell receptor beta chain has a handful of counts. Preparation of the TCRbeta library was carried out with unique molecular identifiers. In TCRdb, the PCR reads were re-called with MiXCR into one record per CDR3 protein. The sample contains 800,000 to 1,000,000 distinct CDR3 sequences, about 26% of which appear only once. The data were obtained in a study of T-cell reconstitution after alpha-beta-depleted transplantation in children. This TCR came from a boy under three years old who had a stem cell transplant for SCID, so the T cells may come from the graft donor. The sample here was PBMCs, mostly from graft donor cells, taken 360 days after TCRalphabeta/CD19-depleted stem cell transplant.

In nucleotides, the CDR3 is TGTGCCAGCAGCACCACCGCCGGAGCCGTGGAGCAGTTCTTC. Its translation: CASSTTAGAVEQFF. The chain employs TRBV9 and TRBJ2-1, with no clear D. The CDR3 covers 14 residues. Germline-derived CDR1 and CDR2 are SGDLS and YYNGEE. Deletions cut 4 bases from V and 10 bases from J, with 18 bases between.